The following is a T cell receptor (beta chain) sequence with its context. Followed over time, Seattle patients had been enrolled while infection was active. These data come from a study of blood T cell repertoires in COVID-19. The CDR3 covers 15 residues. V was clipped by 0 bases and J by 9 bases, with 13 bases between them. In germline, CDR1 is SGHNT, CDR2 YYREEE (reference sequence). Original handling: Cell counts per sample came from amplifying reference gene primers. Here immunoSEQ multiplex PCR was the method, and the copy in TCRdb shows in-frame clones only, minus some. D and trimming were read from the DNA, whereas the V and J calls and clone size are those reported in that table. The sample lists some 220,000 clones; 75% to 85% were seen once.

This chain links TRBV5-4 with TRBJ1-6; D possibly corresponds to TRBD1 (5 bases). Material for sequencing was peripheral blood. The TCR comes from a woman aged 70-85 years with COVID-19, enrolled during active disease. DNA of the CDR3: TGTGCCAGCAGCTTGGGCAGGGCTTTTTTTTCACCCCTCCACTTT. Its translation: CASSLGRAFFSPLHF.